This T cell receptor beta chain was sequenced for a study of shared clonotypes between healthy human individuals. Study-level results: Among several donors, roughly 5% of naive CD4 clonotypes were found in common. Rarefaction showed sorted-subset sequencing was incomplete despite large depth. Estimated clonotype richness was generally higher in naive than memory subsets.

The CDR3 has 9 residues. In germline, CDR1 is SQVTM, CDR2 ANQGSEA. The naive CD8 subset, CD45RO-negative cells positively selected for CCR7, excluded terminally differentiated effector memory CD45RA+ cells. Sequenced by immunoSEQ multiplex PCR; TCRdb stores in-frame clones only, minus some. Of around 2,000,000 clones listed, just under 95% were seen once; the top ten hold 1% to 1.5%. In its sample, this clone was seen once. Its antigen remains unknown. This receptor was obtained from a man between 18 and 35 years old in good health. This chain links TRBV29-1 with TRBJ2-5; D is unclear. Sequencing was done on a sample of naive CD8+ T cells sorted from blood. The CDR3 sequence is CNYKRTQYF. CDR3 nucleotide sequence: TGCAACTATAAGAGAACCCAGTACTTC.